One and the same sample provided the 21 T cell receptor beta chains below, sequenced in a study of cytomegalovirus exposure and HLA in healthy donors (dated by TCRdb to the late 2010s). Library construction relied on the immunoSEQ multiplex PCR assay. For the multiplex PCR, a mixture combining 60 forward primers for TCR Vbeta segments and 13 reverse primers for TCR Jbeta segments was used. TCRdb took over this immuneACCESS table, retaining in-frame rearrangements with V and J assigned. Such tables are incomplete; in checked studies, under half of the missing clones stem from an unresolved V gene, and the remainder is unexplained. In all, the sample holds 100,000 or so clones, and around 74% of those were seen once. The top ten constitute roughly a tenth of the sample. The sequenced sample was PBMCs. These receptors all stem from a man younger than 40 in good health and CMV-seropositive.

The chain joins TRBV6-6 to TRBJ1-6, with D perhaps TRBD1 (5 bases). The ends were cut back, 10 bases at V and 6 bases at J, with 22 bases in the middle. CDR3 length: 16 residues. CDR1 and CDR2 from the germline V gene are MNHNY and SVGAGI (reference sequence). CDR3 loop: CATGPRVATLNSPLHF. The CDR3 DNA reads TGTGCCACTGGGCCCAGGGTAGCTACCCTTAATTCACCCCTCCACTTT.

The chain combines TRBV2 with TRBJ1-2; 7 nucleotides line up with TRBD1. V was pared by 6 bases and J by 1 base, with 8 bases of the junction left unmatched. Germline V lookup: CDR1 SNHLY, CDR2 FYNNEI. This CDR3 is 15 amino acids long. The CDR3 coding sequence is TGTGCCAGCAGCCGTCAGGGGGACCTTAACTATGGCTACACCTTC. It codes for CASSRQGDLNYGYTF.

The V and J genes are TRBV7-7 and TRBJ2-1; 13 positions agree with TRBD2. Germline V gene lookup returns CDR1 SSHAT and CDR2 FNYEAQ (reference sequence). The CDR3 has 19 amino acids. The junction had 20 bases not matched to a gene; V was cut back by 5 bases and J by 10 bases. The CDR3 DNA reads TGTGCCAGCAGCCCACTCGAGCGCATGGGGACTAGCGGGGTTTGGGAGCAGTTCTTC. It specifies CASSPLERMGTSGVWEQFF.

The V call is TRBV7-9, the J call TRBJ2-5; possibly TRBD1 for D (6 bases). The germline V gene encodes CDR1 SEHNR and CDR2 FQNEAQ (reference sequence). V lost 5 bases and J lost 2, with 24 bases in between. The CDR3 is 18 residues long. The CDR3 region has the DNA TGTGCCAGCAGCCAAAGCTTTCTCTGGGACACCCTGCAAGAGACCCAGTACTTC. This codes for CASSQSFLWDTLQETQYF. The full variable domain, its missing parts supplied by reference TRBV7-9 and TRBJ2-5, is DTGVSQNPRHKITKRGQNVTFRCDPISEHNRLYWYRQTLGQGPEFLTYFQNEAQLEKSRLLSDRFSAERPKGSFSTLEIQRTEQGDSAMYLCASSQSFLWDTLQETQYFGPGTRLLVL.

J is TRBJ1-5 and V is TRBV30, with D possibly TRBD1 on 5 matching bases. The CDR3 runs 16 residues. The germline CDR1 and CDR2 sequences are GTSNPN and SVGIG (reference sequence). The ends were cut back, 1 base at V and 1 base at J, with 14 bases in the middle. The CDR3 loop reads CAWSGAQGGSNQPQHF. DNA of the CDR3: TGTGCCTGGAGTGGCGCCCAGGGAGGGAGCAATCAGCCCCAGCATTTT.

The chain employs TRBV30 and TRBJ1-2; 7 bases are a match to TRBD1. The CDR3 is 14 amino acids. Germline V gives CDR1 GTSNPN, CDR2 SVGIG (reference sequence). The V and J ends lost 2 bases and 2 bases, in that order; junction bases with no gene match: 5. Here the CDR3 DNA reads TGTGCCTGGAGTAGGGGGCCGCGGAACTATGGCTACACCTTC. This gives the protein CAWSRGPRNYGYTF.

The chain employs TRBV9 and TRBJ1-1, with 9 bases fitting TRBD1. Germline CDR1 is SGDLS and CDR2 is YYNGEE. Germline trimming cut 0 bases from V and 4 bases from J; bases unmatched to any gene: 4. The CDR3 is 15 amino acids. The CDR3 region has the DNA TGTGCCAGCAGCGTAGTGACAGGGGGAGCCACTGAAGCTTTCTTT. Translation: CASSVVTGGATEAFF.

In DNA, the CDR3 is TGTGCCAGCAGCGTAGGGGGGGATATGAACACCGGGGAGCTGTTTTTT. It is translated as CASSVGGDMNTGELFF. The chain recombines TRBV9 with TRBJ2-2, with D possibly TRBD2 on 6 matching bases. The CDR3 loop spans 16 amino acids. CDR1 and CDR2 (germline): SGDLS, YYNGEE. V lost 0 bases to trimming and J lost 1 base, with 10 bases between them.

CDR3 nucleotides: TGTGCCAGCAGCGGAGGAGGGTATGAAGCTTTCTTT. Translated, it gives CASSGGGYEAFF. This sequence joins TRBV6-1 and TRBJ1-1, with D unresolved. V dropped 6 bases and J dropped 7 bases, with 12 bases sitting between them. The V gene's germline CDR1 is MNHNS and CDR2 SASEGT. The CDR3 consists of 12 residues.

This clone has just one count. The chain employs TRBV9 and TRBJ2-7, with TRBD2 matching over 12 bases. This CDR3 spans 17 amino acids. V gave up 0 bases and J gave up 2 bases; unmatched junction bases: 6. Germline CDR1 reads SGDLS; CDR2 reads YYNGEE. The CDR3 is CASSVASLAGGPYEQYF. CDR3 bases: TGTGCCAGCAGCGTAGCCAGTCTAGCGGGGGGGCCCTACGAGCAGTACTTC.

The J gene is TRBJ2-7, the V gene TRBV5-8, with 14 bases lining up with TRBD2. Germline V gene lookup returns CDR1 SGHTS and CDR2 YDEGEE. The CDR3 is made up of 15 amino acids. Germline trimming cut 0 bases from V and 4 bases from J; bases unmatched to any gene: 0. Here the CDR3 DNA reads TGTGCCAGCAGCTTGGGGACTAGCGGGGGGTACGAGCAGTACTTC. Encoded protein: CASSLGTSGGYEQYF.

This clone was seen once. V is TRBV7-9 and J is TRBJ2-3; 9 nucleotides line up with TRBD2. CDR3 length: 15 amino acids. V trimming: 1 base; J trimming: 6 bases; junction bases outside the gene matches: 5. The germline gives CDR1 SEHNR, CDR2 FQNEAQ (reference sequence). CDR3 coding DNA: TGTGCCAGCAGCTTAGGGACTAGCGCTTCGGATACGCAGTATTTT. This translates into CASSLGTSASDTQYF. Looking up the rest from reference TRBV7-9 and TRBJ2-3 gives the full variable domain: DTGVSQNPRHKITKRGQNVTFRCDPISEHNRLYWYRQTLGQGPEFLTYFQNEAQLEKSRLLSDRFSAERPKGSFSTLEIQRTEQGDSAMYLCASSLGTSASDTQYFGPGTRLTVL.

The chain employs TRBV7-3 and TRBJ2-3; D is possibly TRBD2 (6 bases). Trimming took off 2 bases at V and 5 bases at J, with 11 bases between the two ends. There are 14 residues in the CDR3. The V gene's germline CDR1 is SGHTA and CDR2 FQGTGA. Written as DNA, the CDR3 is TGTGCCAGCAGCTTAGGGGGAGCGGGAGATACGCAGTATTTT. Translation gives CASSLGGAGDTQYF.

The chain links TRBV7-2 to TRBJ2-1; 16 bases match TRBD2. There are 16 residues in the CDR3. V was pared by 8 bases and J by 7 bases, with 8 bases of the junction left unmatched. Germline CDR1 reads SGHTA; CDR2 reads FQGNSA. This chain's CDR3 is CASGGTSGGAINEQFF. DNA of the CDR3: TGTGCCAGCGGGGGGACTAGCGGGGGGGCCATAAATGAGCAGTTCTTC.

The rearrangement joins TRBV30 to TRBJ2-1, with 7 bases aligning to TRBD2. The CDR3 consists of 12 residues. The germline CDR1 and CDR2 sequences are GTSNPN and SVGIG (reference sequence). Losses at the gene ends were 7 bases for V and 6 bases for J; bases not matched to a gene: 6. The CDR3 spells CAYGLETNEQFF. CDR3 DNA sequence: TGTGCCTACGGACTAGAAACCAATGAGCAGTTCTTC.

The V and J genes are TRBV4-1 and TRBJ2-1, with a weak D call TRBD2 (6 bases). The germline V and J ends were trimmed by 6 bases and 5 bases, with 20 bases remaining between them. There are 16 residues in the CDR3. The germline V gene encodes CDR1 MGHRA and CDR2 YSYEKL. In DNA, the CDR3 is TGCGCCAGCAGGCGGGGTATTTTGAAGACAAACAATGAGCAGTTCTTC. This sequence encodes CASRRGILKTNNEQFF.

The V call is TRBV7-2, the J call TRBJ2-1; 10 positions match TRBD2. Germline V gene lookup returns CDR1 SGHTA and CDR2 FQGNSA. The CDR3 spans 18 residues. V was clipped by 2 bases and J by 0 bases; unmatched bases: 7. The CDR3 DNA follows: TGTGCCAGCAGCTTAATCAGCGGGGGGGACCCCTCCTACAATGAGCAGTTCTTC. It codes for CASSLISGGDPSYNEQFF.

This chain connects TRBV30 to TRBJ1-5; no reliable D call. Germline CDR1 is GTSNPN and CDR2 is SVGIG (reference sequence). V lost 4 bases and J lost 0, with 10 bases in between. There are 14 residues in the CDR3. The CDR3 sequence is CAWNTGNSNQPQHF. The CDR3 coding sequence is TGTGCCTGGAATACGGGGAATAGCAATCAGCCCCAGCATTTT.

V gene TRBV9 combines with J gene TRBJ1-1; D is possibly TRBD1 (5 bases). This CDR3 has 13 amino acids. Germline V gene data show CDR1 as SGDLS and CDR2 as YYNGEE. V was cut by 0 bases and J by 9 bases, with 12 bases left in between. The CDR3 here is CASSVGWGGKAFF. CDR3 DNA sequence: TGTGCCAGCAGCGTAGGGTGGGGGGGGAAAGCTTTCTTT.

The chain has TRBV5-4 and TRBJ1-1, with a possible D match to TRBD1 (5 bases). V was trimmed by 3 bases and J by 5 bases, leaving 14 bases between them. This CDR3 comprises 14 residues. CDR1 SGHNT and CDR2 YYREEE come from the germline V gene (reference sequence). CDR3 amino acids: CASSWGEDVTEAFF. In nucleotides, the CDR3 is TGTGCCAGCAGCTGGGGGGAGGATGTAACTGAAGCTTTCTTT.

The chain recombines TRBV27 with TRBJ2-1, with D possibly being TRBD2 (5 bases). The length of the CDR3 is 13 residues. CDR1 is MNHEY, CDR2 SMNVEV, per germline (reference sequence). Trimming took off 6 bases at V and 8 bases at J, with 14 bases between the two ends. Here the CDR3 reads CASRDGGGHEQFF. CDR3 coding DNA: TGTGCCAGCAGGGATGGAGGAGGCCATGAGCAGTTCTTC.